This is a list of T cell receptor beta chains from one sample in a study of OX40 agonist ivuxolimab in advanced cancers. Some clones are missing from TCRdb's copy, which holds only in-frame ones; the method was immunoSEQ multiplex PCR. Here the sample spans over 50,000 clones, roughly 83% being singletons. The input for sequencing was CD4+ or CD8+ T cells sorted from blood, taken in a trial of the OX40 agonist ivuxolimab. The source is an adult with an advanced solid tumor such as melanoma, head and neck, liver or kidney cancer. The CDR3 runs from the conserved cysteine through the conserved F or W. D genes are given only for firm matches. A clone size is listed for some rows: how often the clone was seen (once, few, many), or a class if it is expanded.

d_call,clone_size,v_call,j_call,cdr3_nt,cdr3_aa
NA,NA,TRBV13,TRBJ1-2,TGTGCCAGCACCCAATTACAGGGTTTATCCCAGCCAGGATATGGCTACACCTTC,CASTQLQGLSQPGYGYTF
NA,NA,TRBV5-6,TRBJ1-1,TGTGCCAGCAGCTTGGCTCCGGGACATAGCACTGAAGCTTTCTTT,CASSLAPGHSTEAFF
NA,NA,TRBV28,TRBJ1-1,TGTGCCAGCAGCTTTTCCACACAGTACACTGAAGCTTTCTTT,CASSFSTQYTEAFF
NA,NA,TRBV5-4,TRBJ1-2,TGTGCCAGCAGCTTTCAGGGTCGCTATGGCTACACCTTC,CASSFQGRYGYTF
NA,NA,TRBV6-5,TRBJ1-1,TGTGCCAGCAGTCCCGTACACGCAGGGAACTTCAAAGCTTTCTTT,CASSPVHAGNFKAFF
NA,NA,TRBV29-1,TRBJ1-1,TGCAGCGTGGCCCGGGGGGATGCTGAAGCTTTCTTT,CSVARGDAEAFF
NA,NA,TRBV11-3,TRBJ2-2,TGTGCCAGCAGCCCAGGTCGGGCCAGGGGGAGGACCGGGGAGCTGTTTTTT,CASSPGRARGRTGELFF
TRBD2,NA,TRBV7-2,TRBJ2-3,TGTGCCAGCAGCCTTAGCGGGGGCACAGATACGCAGTATTTT,CASSLSGGTDTQYF
NA,NA,TRBV7-7,TRBJ2-5,TGTGCCAGCAGCCAGAGAGCGGTACCCCAAGAGACCCAGTACTTC,CASSQRAVPQETQYF
TRBD1,NA,TRBV7-2,TRBJ2-3,TGTGCCAGCAGCTCGAGGACAGGGCGCACAGATACGCAGTATTTT,CASSSRTGRTDTQYF
TRBD2,NA,TRBV29-1,TRBJ2-1,TGCAGCGTTGAGGTAGCGGGAACGAATGAGCAGTTCTTC,CSVEVAGTNEQFF
NA,NA,TRBV10-3,TRBJ2-1,TGTGCCATCAGATTGGGTCCAGGAGGTGAGCAGTTCTTC,CAIRLGPGGEQFF
NA,NA,TRBV19,TRBJ2-7,TGTGCCACCCGGGTACCTGGGAGCTACGAGCAGTACTTC,CATRVPGSYEQYF
TRBD2,NA,TRBV6-6,TRBJ2-3,TGTGCCAGCAGTTCGACTAGCGGGATCACAGATACGCAGTATTTT,CASSSTSGITDTQYF
TRBD1,NA,TRBV18,TRBJ1-3,TGTGCCAGCTCCCAACCGGGACAGCTCTCTGGAAACACCATATATTTT,CASSQPGQLSGNTIYF
NA,NA,TRBV11-1,TRBJ1-2,TGTGCCAGCGGACCTACAGGGAGAGGCTACACCTTC,CASGPTGRGYTF
NA,NA,TRBV30,TRBJ1-2,TGTGCCTGGAGTCCCTGGTGGGAGAAAAATAACTATGGCTACACCTTC,CAWSPWWEKNNYGYTF
NA,NA,TRBV7-3,TRBJ1-2,TGTGCCAGCAGCTTAAGTGGTGGGACACGGAGTGGCTACACCTTC,CASSLSGGTRSGYTF
NA,NA,TRBV6-5,TRBJ1-2,TGTGCCAGCAGAACCAGATTCCGGACTAACTATGGCTACACCTTC,CASRTRFRTNYGYTF
NA,NA,TRBV30,TRBJ2-4,TGTGCCTGGAGTGTCGCTAGCGTAGCCAAAAACATTCAGTACTTC,CAWSVASVAKNIQYF
TRBD1,NA,TRBV7-9,TRBJ1-5,TGTGCCAGCAGCTGGACAGGGAATCAGCCCCAGCATTTT,CASSWTGNQPQHF
NA,NA,TRBV6-5,TRBJ2-3,TGTGCCAGCAGAAGACCCAGCACAGATACGCAGTATTTT,CASRRPSTDTQYF
NA,once,TRBV6-1,TRBJ1-1,TGTGCCAGCACCGATGGCAGGTTGAACACTGAAGCTTTCTTT,CASTDGRLNTEAFF
NA,once,TRBV19,TRBJ2-3,TGTGCCAGTAGTACCGGGGATACGCAGTATTTT,CASSTGDTQYF
NA,NA,TRBV6-1,TRBJ2-7,TGTGCCAGCAGTGCTCGCCTCTCCGGGACGGGAGCCTACGAGCAGTACTTC,CASSARLSGTGAYEQYF
NA,NA,TRBV19,TRBJ2-1,TGTGCCAGTAGCCATCAGTTCCCCGGCTCCTACAATGAGCAGTTCTTC,CASSHQFPGSYNEQFF
TRBD1,NA,TRBV7-8,TRBJ2-7,TGTGCCAGCAGCTTAGCATTGACAGGGGTGCACTTC,CASSLALTGVHF
NA,NA,TRBV30,TRBJ1-1,TGTGCCTGGAGTGTAGTGGGCAGGGGGAACACTGAAGCTTTCTTT,CAWSVVGRGNTEAFF
NA,NA,TRBV2,TRBJ1-2,TGTGCCAGCAGGGGGGATTCAAACTATGGCTACACCTTC,CASRGDSNYGYTF
NA,NA,TRBV5-6,TRBJ1-2,TGTGCCAGCAGCTTGGGTCGACAAGCCTATGGCTACACCTTC,CASSLGRQAYGYTF
NA,NA,TRBV19,TRBJ1-1,TGTGCCAGTACCCCAGTCAGTTATTTGGACACTGAAGCTTTCTTT,CASTPVSYLDTEAFF
TRBD2,NA,TRBV9,TRBJ2-3,TGTGCCAGCAGCGTAGGACTAGCGTACCCAACACGACGTCGCCCCGACAGCACAGATACGCAGTATTTT,CASSVGLAYPTRRRPDSTDTQYF
NA,NA,TRBV6-5,TRBJ2-6,TGTGCCAGCTCACAGAGCTCTGGGGCCAACGTCCTGACTTTC,CASSQSSGANVLTF
NA,NA,TRBV19,TRBJ1-5,TGTGCCAGTAGTATGCTGGGGAATCAGCCCCAGCATTTT,CASSMLGNQPQHF
NA,NA,TRBV27,TRBJ2-7,TGTGCCAGCAGTTTAGGGGATCCTATGCACTACGAGCAGTACTTC,CASSLGDPMHYEQYF
TRBD2,few,TRBV7-2,TRBJ2-5,TGTGCCAGCAGCCCCCTGGGGCGGGGGGGCACTGAGACCCAGTACTTC,CASSPLGRGGTETQYF
NA,NA,TRBV29-1,TRBJ2-2,TGCAGCGTAGGCGATACAGGGTCCGGAGGTGGGGAGCTGTTTTTT,CSVGDTGSGGGELFF